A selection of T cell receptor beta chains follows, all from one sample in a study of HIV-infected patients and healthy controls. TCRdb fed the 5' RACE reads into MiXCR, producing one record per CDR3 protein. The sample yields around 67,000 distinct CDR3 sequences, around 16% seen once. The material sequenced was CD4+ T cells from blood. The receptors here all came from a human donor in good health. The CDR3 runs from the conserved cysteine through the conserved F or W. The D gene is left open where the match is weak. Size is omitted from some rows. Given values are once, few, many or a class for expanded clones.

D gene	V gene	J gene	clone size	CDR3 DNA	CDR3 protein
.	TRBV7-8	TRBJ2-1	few	TGTGCCAGCAGCTTAGCGGAACCAGACAATGAGCAGTTCTTC	CASSLAEPDNEQFF
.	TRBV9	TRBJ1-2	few	TGTGCCAGCAGACGTGGAGGTACAGGGTATGGCTACACCTTC	CASRRGGTGYGYTF
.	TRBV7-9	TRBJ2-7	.	TGTGCCAGCAGCTTACGGGGGAACTCCTACGAGCAGTACTTC	CASSLRGNSYEQYF
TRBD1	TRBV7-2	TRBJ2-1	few	TGTGCCAGCAGCTCCGGAACAGGGGGCTATGAGCAGTTCTTC	CASSSGTGGYEQFF
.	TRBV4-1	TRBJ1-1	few	TGCGCCAGCAGCCAGCCCCTGTCAGGCCGAGACACTGAAGCTTTCTTT	CASSQPLSGRDTEAFF
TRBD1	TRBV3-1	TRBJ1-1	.	TGTGCCAGCAGCACTACGACAGGGGCAGCTTTCTTT	CASSTTTGAAFF
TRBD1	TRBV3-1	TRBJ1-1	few	TGTGCCAGCAGCCAAGGGGAGTTTCTGGGGACAGGACGGACTGAAGCTTTCTTT	CASSQGEFLGTGRTEAFF
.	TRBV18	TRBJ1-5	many	TGTGCCAGCTCACTGGGAGTCAATCAGCCCCAGCATTTT	CASSLGVNQPQHF
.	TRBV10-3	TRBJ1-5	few	TGTGCCATCAGTGAGTCACCAGGGGGCAATCAGCCCCAGCATTTT	CAISESPGGNQPQHF
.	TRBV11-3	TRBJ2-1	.	TGTGCCAGCAGCTTCGATTCAGGAAGCTCCTACAATGAGCAGTTCTTC	CASSFDSGSSYNEQFF
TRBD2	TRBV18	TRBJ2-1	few	TGTGCCAGCTCACAGGCCGGAGCGGGAGTAGGTTACAATGAGCAGTTCTTC	CASSQAGAGVGYNEQFF
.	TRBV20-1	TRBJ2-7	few	TGCAGTGCTGCCGGGACGGCGAGCTCCTACGAGCAGTACTTC	CSAAGTASSYEQYF
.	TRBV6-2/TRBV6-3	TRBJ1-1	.	TGTGCCAGCAGTTACTGGGCGGGGACTGAAGCTTTCTTT	CASSYWAGTEAFF
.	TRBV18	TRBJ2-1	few	TGTGCCAGCTCACCATGGGGAAATAGTGCCTACAATGAGCAGTTCTTC	CASSPWGNSAYNEQFF
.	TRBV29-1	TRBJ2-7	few	TGCAGCGTTGGGTTGGCCACCTCCCCTTCCTACGAGCAGTACTTC	CSVGLATSPSYEQYF
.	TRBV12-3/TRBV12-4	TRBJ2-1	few	TGTGCCAGCAAGAGTCCGGGTTGGGGCAATGAGCAGTTCTTC	CASKSPGWGNEQFF
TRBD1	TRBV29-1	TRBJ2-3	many	TGCAGCGTTGACCCCGGGACAGGGGGCACAGATACGCAGTATTTT	CSVDPGTGGTDTQYF
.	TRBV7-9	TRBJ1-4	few	TGTGCCAGCAGCTTACTTCTCGCAACTAATGAAAAACTGTTTTTT	CASSLLLATNEKLFF
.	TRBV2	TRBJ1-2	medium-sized	TGTGCCAGCAAGTCCGGACAGAACTATGGCTACACCTTC	CASKSGQNYGYTF
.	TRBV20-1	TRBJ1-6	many	TGCAGTGCTAGAGTTCAGGGTGGTTCCTCACCCCTCCACTTT	CSARVQGGSSPLHF
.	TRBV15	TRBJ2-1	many	TGTGCCACCAGCAGAATCGTCCAGTATGAGCAGTTCTTC	CATSRIVQYEQFF
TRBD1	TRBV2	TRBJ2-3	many	TGTGCCAGCACCCGGGACAGGGGGCTGAGGACAGATACGCAGTATTTT	CASTRDRGLRTDTQYF
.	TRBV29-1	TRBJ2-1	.	TGCAGCGTTGCACAGTACAATGAGCAGTTCTTC	CSVAQYNEQFF
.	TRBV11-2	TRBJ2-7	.	TGTGCCAGCAGCACCCGGGGTAGCGGCCTCTCCTACGAGCAGTACTTC	CASSTRGSGLSYEQYF
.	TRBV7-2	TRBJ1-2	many	TGTGCCAGCAGGGAGCCCGGGGGGCGCGTGGTCTATGGCTACACCTTC	CASREPGGRVVYGYTF
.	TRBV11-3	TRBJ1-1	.	TGTGCCAGCAAAATCCGGAGCATGAACACTGAAGCTTTCTTT	CASKIRSMNTEAFF
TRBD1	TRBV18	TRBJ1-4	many	TGTGCCAGCTCGGGACAGGAACTTAATGAAAAACTGTTTTTT	CASSGQELNEKLFF
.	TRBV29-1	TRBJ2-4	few	TGCAGCGTTGTAACCGTGGGATTTGCCAAAAACATTCAGTACTTC	CSVVTVGFAKNIQYF
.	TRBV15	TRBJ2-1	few	TGTGCCACCAGCAACGTGATTTCCTACAATGAGCAGTTCTTC	CATSNVISYNEQFF
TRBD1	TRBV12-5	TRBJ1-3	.	TGTGCTAGTGGTCCAGACAGGGCTAACACCATATATTTT	CASGPDRANTIYF
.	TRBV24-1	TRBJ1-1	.	TGTGCCACCAAAGAGACCTTAGGGAAACCGGTGAACACTGAAGCTTTCTTT	CATKETLGKPVNTEAFF
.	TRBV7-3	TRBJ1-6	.	TGTGCCAGCAGCTTATTAAGGGATTCACCCCTCCACTTT	CASSLLRDSPLHF
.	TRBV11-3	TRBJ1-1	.	TGTGCCAGCACTGCTTCTAGGGCAGATTATACTGAAGCTTTCTTT	CASTASRADYTEAFF
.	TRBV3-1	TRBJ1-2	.	TGTGCCAGCAGCCAATCCTCGAATGGCTACACCTTC	CASSQSSNGYTF
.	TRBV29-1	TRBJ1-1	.	TGCAGCGTTGGACACCTTAACACTGAAGCTTTCTTT	CSVGHLNTEAFF
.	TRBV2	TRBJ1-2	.	TGTGCCACGACAGGAGCAGGAGGTGGCTACACCTTC	CATTGAGGGYTF
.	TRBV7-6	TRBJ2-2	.	TGTGCCAGCAGGCCCGGGACCGCGAACACCGGGGAGCTGTTTTTT	CASRPGTANTGELFF
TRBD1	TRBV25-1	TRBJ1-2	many	TGTGCCAGCAGAGGGGACAGTAATAATTATGGCTACACCTTC	CASRGDSNNYGYTF
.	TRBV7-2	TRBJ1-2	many	TGTGCCAGCAGCTTAGAGAGGGGACTTAACTATGGCTACACCTTC	CASSLERGLNYGYTF
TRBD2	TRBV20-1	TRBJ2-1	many	TGCAGTGCTGGGGCTAGGCTAGCGGGAGAAGATGAGCAGTTCTTC	CSAGARLAGEDEQFF
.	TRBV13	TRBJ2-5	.	TGTGCCAGCAGCCTAACCCAGCGAGAGACCCAGTACTTC	CASSLTQRETQYF
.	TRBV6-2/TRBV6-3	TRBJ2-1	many	TGTGCCAGCAGCCAAAGGACGGGGGCGGGAGATCTCTTC	CASSQRTGAGDLF
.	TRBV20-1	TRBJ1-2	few	TGCAGTGCGGGGGACATCGGCGGAACTAACTATGGCTACACCTTC	CSAGDIGGTNYGYTF
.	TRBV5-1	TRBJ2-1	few	TGCGCCAGCAGCTATTCTTTGCCAGCCTACAATGAGCAGTTCTTC	CASSYSLPAYNEQFF
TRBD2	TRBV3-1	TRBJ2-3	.	TGTGCCAGCAGCCATCAAATGGGGACTAGCGGGACAAATACGCAGTATTTT	CASSHQMGTSGTNTQYF
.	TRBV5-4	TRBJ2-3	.	TGTGCCAGCAGCTTGAGTGACCTTACGCAGTATTTT	CASSLSDLTQYF
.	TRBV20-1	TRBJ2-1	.	TGCAGTGCTAGAGATCGGTTAGGCTCCTACAATGAGCAGTTCTTC	CSARDRLGSYNEQFF
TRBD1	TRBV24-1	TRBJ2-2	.	TGTGCCACCGGAGGACAGGGCCGGGCCGGGGAGCTGTTTTTT	CATGGQGRAGELFF
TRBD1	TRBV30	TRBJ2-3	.	TGTGCCTGGTCACAGGGGGCGCTGAGGACAGATACGCAGTATTTT	CAWSQGALRTDTQYF
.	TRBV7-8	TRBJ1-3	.	TGTGCCAGCAGCAACGCCCGGACTGACAGACCCTCTGGAAACACCATATATTTT	CASSNARTDRPSGNTIYF
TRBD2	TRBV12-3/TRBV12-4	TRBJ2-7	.	TGTGCCAGCAGTCACGGGACTAGCTCCTACGAGCAGTACTTC	CASSHGTSSYEQYF
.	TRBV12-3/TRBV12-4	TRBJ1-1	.	TGTGCCAGCACCAGACATGCGAACACTGAAGCTTTCTTT	CASTRHANTEAFF